The 18 T cell receptor beta chains reported below all come from one sample, sequenced in a study of blood T cell repertoires in COVID-19. The method was immunoSEQ multiplex PCR; TCRdb's version includes in-frame clones alone and lacks a portion of them. In the table there are roughly 100,000 clones, around four fifths of which are singletons. The material sequenced was peripheral blood. The receptors were gathered from a man in his forties with active or convalescent COVID-19.

The count of this clone is one. The rearrangement joins TRBV21-1 to TRBJ2-7; TRBD1, the table's D call, was not compared with the DNA. TRBV21-1 is an annotated pseudogene. CDR3 length equals 14 residues. This CDR3 is CASSLYRGPYEQYF. The CDR3 DNA reads as TGTGCCAGCAGCCTTTACAGGGGCCCCTACGAGCAGTACTTC.

V usage is TRBV3-1 (or the pseudogene TRBV3-2) and J usage is TRBJ2-2, with 7 bases that match TRBD1. V was clipped by 4 bases and J by 5 bases; unmatched bases: 7. This CDR3 has 15 residues. The germline V gene encodes CDR1 LGHDT and CDR2 YNNKEL (reference sequence). The CDR3 reads CASSPSGRGTGELFF. The DNA of the CDR3 is TGTGCCAGCAGCCCGTCGGGCAGGGGGACCGGGGAGCTGTTTTTT.

The rearrangement uses TRBV18 and TRBJ1-4; 7 bases are a match to TRBD1. The V and J ends lost 4 bases and 3 bases, in that order; junction bases with no gene match: 2. The CDR3 runs 14 residues. CDR1 is KGHSH and CDR2 is LQKENI in the germline V gene. CDR3 sequence (DNA): TGTGCCAGCTCACTCGGGACAGCTAATGAAAAACTGTTTTTT. Translated: CASSLGTANEKLFF.

This clone was recorded once. This rearrangement joins TRBV12-5 to TRBJ2-5; 7 nucleotides line up with TRBD1. J gave up 2 bases and V 6 bases, and 6 bases lay outside the gene matches. The germline CDR1 and CDR2 sequences are LGHNT and FRNRAP. There are 14 residues in the CDR3. DNA of the CDR3: TGTGCTAGTGGGACACGACAGGGACAAGAGACCCAGTACTTC. It encodes CASGTRQGQETQYF.

CDR3 DNA sequence: TGTGCCAGCAGCTTTAACAGGGATGCTAACTATGGCTACACCTTC. Its translation: CASSFNRDANYGYTF. The chain has TRBV5-5 and TRBJ1-2, with D possibly matching TRBD1 (6 bases). Germline V CDR1 and CDR2: SGHKS, YYEKEE (reference sequence). V lost 2 bases to trimming and J lost 0 bases, with 11 bases between them. The CDR3 is made up of 15 amino acids.

The chain combines TRBV6-6 with TRBJ2-7; D unclear. CDR3 size: 13 residues. Deletions cut 5 bases from V and 0 bases from J, with 8 bases between. Germline-derived CDR1 and CDR2 are MNHNY and SVGAGI (reference sequence). CDR3 sequence (DNA): TGTGCCAGCAGTGGATCGAGCTCCTACGAGCAGTACTTC. Translated: CASSGSSSYEQYF.

This chain connects TRBV7-9 to TRBJ2-7; 9 positions match TRBD1. The CDR3 has 16 residues. Germline lookup yields CDR1 SEHNR and CDR2 FQNEAQ (reference sequence). V was pared by 0 bases and J by 6 bases, with 9 bases of the junction left unmatched. In DNA form, the CDR3 reads TGTGCCAGCAGCTTAGCGCCCGGGACAGGGAGTGGCGAGCAGTACTTC. Its protein product is CASSLAPGTGSGEQYF.

V is TRBV7-2 and J is TRBJ1-1; the D gene is possibly TRBD1 (6 bases). V lost 6 bases, J lost 7 bases, and 15 bases lay in between. The length of the CDR3 is 13 residues. The V gene's germline CDR1 is SGHTA and CDR2 FQGNSA. The CDR3 coding sequence is TGTGCCAGCAGAAGCGGACAGTTTGGTGAAGCTTTCTTT. Translated, it gives CASRSGQFGEAFF.

V is TRBV11-2 and J is TRBJ2-5, with 14 bases matching TRBD2. After removal of 5 bases from V and 5 bases from J, the junction contained 10 bases not matched to a gene. The length of the CDR3 is 17 residues. The germline V gene has CDR1 SGHAT and CDR2 FQNNGV. The CDR3 spells CASSQRLAGGPEETQYF. DNA for the CDR3: TGTGCCAGCAGCCAAAGACTAGCGGGGGGGCCTGAGGAGACCCAGTACTTC.

The chain couples TRBV7-2 to TRBJ2-7; D unresolved. The V end was cut by 1 base, the J end by 1 base, with 8 bases between. Germline CDR1 is SGHTA and CDR2 is FQGNSA. The CDR3 runs to 14 residues. For the CDR3, the DNA is TGTGCCAGCAGCTTAGACGCGTTTTCCTACGAGCAGTACTTC. This sequence encodes CASSLDAFSYEQYF.

In its sample, this clone was seen once. CDR3 in amino acids: CAGTTTGFEQYF. CDR3 DNA: TGTGCCGGAACAACCACAGGGTTCGAGCAGTACTTC. V and J are TRBV30 and TRBJ2-7, with D possibly being TRBD1 (6 bases). Germline V gene lookup returns CDR1 GTSNPN and CDR2 SVGIG (reference sequence). CDR3 length: 12 amino acids. V shed 8 bases and J shed 6 bases, with 17 bases lying between them.

This clone was seen just once. V and J are TRBV12-5 and TRBJ2-7, with 11 bases that match TRBD1. J lost 7 bases, V lost 6 bases, and 8 bases had no gene match. CDR1 and CDR2 (germline): LGHNT, FRNRAP. The CDR3 length is 14 residues. CDR3 loop: CASGLGQGAEEQYF. For the CDR3, the DNA is TGTGCTAGTGGACTAGGACAGGGGGCTGAGGAGCAGTACTTC.

J is TRBJ1-1 and V is TRBV7-9, with 7 bases that match TRBD1. This CDR3 contains 16 residues. CDR1 is SEHNR, CDR2 FQNEAQ, per germline (reference sequence). The junction had 7 bases not matched to a gene; V was cut back by 3 bases and J by 0 bases. The CDR3 loop is CASSFSGTEVNTEAFF. The CDR3 region has the DNA TGTGCCAGCAGCTTTTCGGGGACAGAGGTGAACACTGAAGCTTTCTTT. The variable domain in full, with the rest retrieved from reference TRBV7-9 and TRBJ1-1, is DTGVSQNPRHKITKRGQNVTFRCDPISEHNRLYWYRQTLGQGPEFLTYFQNEAQLEKSRLLSDRFSAERPKGSFSTLEIQRTEQGDSAMYLCASSFSGTEVNTEAFFGQGTRLTVV.

This chain uses TRBV2 with TRBJ1-2; unclear D gene. Germline-derived CDR1 and CDR2 are SNHLY and FYNNEI. The germline V and J ends were trimmed by 7 bases and 4 bases, with 13 bases remaining between them. The CDR3 is made up of 13 amino acids. The CDR3: CASIVASGYGYTF. CDR3 DNA sequence: TGTGCCAGCATCGTGGCGAGCGGCTATGGCTACACCTTC.

This clone was counted a single time. The chain links TRBV18 to TRBJ1-5; D is uncertain. This CDR3 comprises 12 residues. V lost 2 bases and J lost 7, with 6 bases in between. Germline assignment: CDR1 KGHSH and CDR2 LQKENI. The CDR3 sequence is CASSPGRQPQHF. In DNA, the CDR3 is TGTGCCAGCTCACCAGGGAGGCAGCCCCAGCATTTT.

The chain couples TRBV7-9 to TRBJ1-6; a weak D match, TRBD1 (5 bases). Trimming left V 4 bases short and J 6 bases short, with 13 bases between. The CDR3 consists of 15 residues. CDR1 SEHNR and CDR2 FQNEAQ come from the germline V gene (reference sequence). In DNA, the CDR3 is TGTGCCAGCAGCTCCCTAGACAGTCCTAATTCACCCCTCCACTTT. Protein product: CASSSLDSPNSPLHF.

The V call is TRBV7-2, the J call TRBJ1-1; D gene ambiguous. The CDR3 spans 12 residues. The V end lost 1 base, the J end lost 11 bases, and 11 bases lay between the germline ends. Germline V CDR1 and CDR2: SGHTA, FQGNSA. This CDR3 reads CASSLELSFAFF. Written as DNA, the CDR3 is TGTGCCAGCAGCTTAGAACTATCGTTCGCTTTCTTT. Full variable domain (missing parts from reference TRBV7-2 and TRBJ1-1): GAGVSQSPSNKVTEKGKDVELRCDPISGHTALYWYRQSLGQGLEFLIYFQGNSAPDKSGLPSDRFSAERTGGSVSTLTIQRTQQEDSAVYLCASSLELSFAFFGQGTRLTVV.

V is TRBV7-2 and J is TRBJ1-2; TRBD1 matches at 7 bases. Unmatched junction bases numbered 6, after V lost 7 bases and J lost 4 bases. From germline, CDR1 is SGHTA and CDR2 FQGNSA. The CDR3 is 13 residues long. The CDR3 bases are TGTGCCAGCACCCCCCGGGACAGCTATGGCTACACCTTC. Amino acid sequence: CASTPRDSYGYTF. Full variable domain (outside the CDR3, taken from reference TRBV7-2 and TRBJ1-2): GAGVSQSPSNKVTEKGKDVELRCDPISGHTALYWYRQSLGQGLEFLIYFQGNSAPDKSGLPSDRFSAERTGGSVSTLTIQRTQQEDSAVYLCASTPRDSYGYTFGSGTRLTVV.